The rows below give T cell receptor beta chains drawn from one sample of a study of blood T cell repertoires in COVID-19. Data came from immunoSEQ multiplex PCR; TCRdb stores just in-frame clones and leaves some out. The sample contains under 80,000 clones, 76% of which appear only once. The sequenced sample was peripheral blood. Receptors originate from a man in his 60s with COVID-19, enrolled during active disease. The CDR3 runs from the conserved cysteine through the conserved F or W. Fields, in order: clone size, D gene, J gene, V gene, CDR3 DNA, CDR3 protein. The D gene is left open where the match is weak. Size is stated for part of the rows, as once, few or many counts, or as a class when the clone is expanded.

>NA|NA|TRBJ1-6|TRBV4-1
TGCGCCAGCAGCCTGGCTCAGGTCGGGGATAATTCACCCCTCCACTTT
CASSLAQVGDNSPLHF
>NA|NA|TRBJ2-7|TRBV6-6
TGTGCCAGCACCGTCGAGCTCTACGAGCAGTACTTC
CASTVELYEQYF
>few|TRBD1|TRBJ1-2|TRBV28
TGTGCCAGCAATCCGAGCGACAGGGGGCCCGGTAACTATGGCTACACCTTC
CASNPSDRGPGNYGYTF
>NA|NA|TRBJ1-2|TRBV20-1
TGCAGTGCTAGTTTAGGTCCGGAGAGTGGCTACACCTTC
CSASLGPESGYTF
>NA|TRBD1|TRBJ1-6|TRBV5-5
TGTGCCAGCAGCTTGGGGGGGACAGGGAAGGAATCCTATAATTCACCCCTCCACTTT
CASSLGGTGKESYNSPLHF
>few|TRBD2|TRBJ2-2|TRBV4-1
TGCGCCAGCAGCCAAGGGGGACTAGCGGGAGTGGGCACCGGGGAGCTGTTTTTT
CASSQGGLAGVGTGELFF
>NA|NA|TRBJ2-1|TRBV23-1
TGCGCCAGCAGTCAATCGCGGGGTTACAATGAGCAGTTCTTC
CASSQSRGYNEQFF
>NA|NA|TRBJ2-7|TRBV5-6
TGTGCCAGCAGCTTCAACTTCATAAACGAGCAGTACTTC
CASSFNFINEQYF
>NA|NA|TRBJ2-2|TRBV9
TGTGCCAGCAGCGCCCCGCTCCGGGTCGTGAACACCGGGGAGCTGTTTTTT
CASSAPLRVVNTGELFF
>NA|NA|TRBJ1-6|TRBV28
TGTGCCAGCAGCCCACAGGGAAGAGGCTCACCCCTCCACTTT
CASSPQGRGSPLHF
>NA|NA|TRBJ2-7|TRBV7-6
TGTGCCAGCAGCCCCAGCTCAGGCTCCTACGAGCAGTACTTC
CASSPSSGSYEQYF
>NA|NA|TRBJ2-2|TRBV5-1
TGCGCCAGCACGGATACTAGAAACACCGGGGAGCTGTTTTTT
CASTDTRNTGELFF
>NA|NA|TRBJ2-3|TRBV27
TGTGCCAGCCGCTTACAGGGCACAGATACGCAGTATTTT
CASRLQGTDTQYF
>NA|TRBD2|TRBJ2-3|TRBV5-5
TGTGCCAGCAGCTCCGGGGCGGGAGGAACTTTCGGAGATACGCAGTATTTT
CASSSGAGGTFGDTQYF
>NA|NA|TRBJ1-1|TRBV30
TGTGCCTGGAGTAGGGACAAGGAAGCTTTCTTT
CAWSRDKEAFF
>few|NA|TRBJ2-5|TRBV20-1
TGCAGTGCTCGGCAGGGGGAGACCCAGTACTTC
CSARQGETQYF
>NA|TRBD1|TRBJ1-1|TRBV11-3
TGTGCCAGCAGCCTTCCGGGACAGGGGAACACTGAAGCTTTCTTT
CASSLPGQGNTEAFF
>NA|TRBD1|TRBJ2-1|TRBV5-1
TGCGCCAGCAGCTGGATGGGACAGGGGTGGTCGAATGAGCAGTTCTTC
CASSWMGQGWSNEQFF
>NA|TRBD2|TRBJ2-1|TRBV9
TGTGCCAGCAGCGTATTAGCGGGATACCGAAATGAGCAGTTCTTC
CASSVLAGYRNEQFF
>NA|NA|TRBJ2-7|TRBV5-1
TGCGCCAGCAGCCTCACCAGAGGCGAGCAGTACTTC
CASSLTRGEQYF
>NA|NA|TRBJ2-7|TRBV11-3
TGTGCCAGCAGCACCCGGAGGGCCTACGAGCAGTACTTC
CASSTRRAYEQYF
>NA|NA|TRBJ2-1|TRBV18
TGTGCCAGCACGAGGTTATACAATGAGCAGTTCTTC
CASTRLYNEQFF
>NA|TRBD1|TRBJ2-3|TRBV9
TGTGCCAGCAGCCCAGAGACAGGGCGCAAGGATACGCAGTATTTT
CASSPETGRKDTQYF
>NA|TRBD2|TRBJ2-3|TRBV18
TGTGCCAGCTCACGCCGGGGGGGGACTAGCACAGATACGCAGTATTTT
CASSRRGGTSTDTQYF
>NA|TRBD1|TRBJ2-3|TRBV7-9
TGTGCCAGCAGCCTACAGGGGGAGAGCACAGATACGCAGTATTTT
CASSLQGESTDTQYF
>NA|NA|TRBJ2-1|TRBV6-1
TGTGCCAGCAGTGAAAGCCGCCATGAGCAGTTCTTC
CASSESRHEQFF
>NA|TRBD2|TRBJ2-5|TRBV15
TGTGCCACCAGCAGAGATCGTGTGGGAGGGGAGACCCAGTACTTC
CATSRDRVGGETQYF
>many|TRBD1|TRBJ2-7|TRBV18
TGTGCCAGCTCACAGTATAGGGACAGGACCTACGAGCAGTACTTC
CASSQYRDRTYEQYF
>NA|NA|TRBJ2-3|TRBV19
TGTGCCAGTAGTATCGCTAGCGAAGATACGCAGTATTTT
CASSIASEDTQYF
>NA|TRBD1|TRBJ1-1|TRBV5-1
TGCGCCAGCAGCCCCCAGGGGGCTGAAGCTTTCTTT
CASSPQGAEAFF
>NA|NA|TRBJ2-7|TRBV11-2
TGTGCCAGCAGCTTAGAATGGTCCGGGGAGCAGTACTTC
CASSLEWSGEQYF
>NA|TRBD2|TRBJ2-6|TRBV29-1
TGCAGCGTCGGGGGGACCCGCTCTGGGGCCAACGTCCTGACTTTC
CSVGGTRSGANVLTF
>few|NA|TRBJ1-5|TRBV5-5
TGTGCCAGCAGCTTGCACACCAATCAGCCCCAGCATTTT
CASSLHTNQPQHF
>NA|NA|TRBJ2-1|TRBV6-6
TGTGCCAGCAGTTACTCGAATGGCGGCGAGCAGTTCTTC
CASSYSNGGEQFF
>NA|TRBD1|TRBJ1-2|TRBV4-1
TGCGCCAGCAGCCTAAGGACAGGGGGGAACTATGGCTACACCTTC
CASSLRTGGNYGYTF
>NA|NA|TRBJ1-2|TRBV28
TGTGCCAGCACCCCCACGGGCAGGACTTATGGCTACACCTTC
CASTPTGRTYGYTF
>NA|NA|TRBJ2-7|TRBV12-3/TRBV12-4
TGTGCCAGCAGCCTTGAGGGGGACGAGCAGTACTTC
CASSLEGDEQYF
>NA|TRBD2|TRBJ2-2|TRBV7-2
TGTGCCAGCAGCTTAACTAGCGGGGGGCTCACCGGGGAGCTGTTTTTT
CASSLTSGGLTGELFF
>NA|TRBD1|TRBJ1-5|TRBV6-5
TGTGCCAGCAGACCACAGGGGCGCACCCAGCCCCAGCATTTT
CASRPQGRTQPQHF
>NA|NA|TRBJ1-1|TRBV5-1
TGCGCCAGCAGCTTGGATCCGGAGGACACTGAAGCTTTCTTT
CASSLDPEDTEAFF
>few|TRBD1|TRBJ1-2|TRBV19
TGTGCCAGTAGTCGTCAGGGGGTGAGCTATGGCTACACCTTC
CASSRQGVSYGYTF
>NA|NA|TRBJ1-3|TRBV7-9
TGTGCCAGCAGCTTCCAGGGCGGAGGAAACACCATATATTTT
CASSFQGGGNTIYF